Below, one T cell receptor beta chain is given with its context. The antigen is undetermined. Here immunoSEQ multiplex PCR was the method, and the copy in TCRdb shows in-frame clones only, minus some. The data hold more than 85,000 clones, with less than 95% observed a single time. The sample is drawn from a study of OX40 agonist ivuxolimab in advanced cancers. Looking at the study overall: One patient with hepatocellular carcinoma and two with cutaneous melanoma, three in all, had partial responses.

Study results and caveats: CD4+ and CD8+ blood T cells expanded clonally by week 6 at 0.1 to 3.0 mg/kg.

CDR1 and CDR2 (germline): LGHNA, YSLEER. The CDR3 extends over 15 amino acids. V was shortened by 3 bases and J by 4 bases, with 15 bases between the two germline ends. The rearrangement uses TRBV4-3 and TRBJ1-2; D gene uncertain. Material: CD4+ or CD8+ T cells sorted from blood, obtained in a trial of the OX40 agonist ivuxolimab. This receptor was identified in an adult with an advanced solid tumor such as melanoma, head and neck, liver or kidney cancer. CDR3 sequence (DNA): TGCGCCAGCAGCCATCCCGGAGGGATTCCCTATGGCTACACCTTC. Encoded protein: CASSHPGGIPYGYTF.